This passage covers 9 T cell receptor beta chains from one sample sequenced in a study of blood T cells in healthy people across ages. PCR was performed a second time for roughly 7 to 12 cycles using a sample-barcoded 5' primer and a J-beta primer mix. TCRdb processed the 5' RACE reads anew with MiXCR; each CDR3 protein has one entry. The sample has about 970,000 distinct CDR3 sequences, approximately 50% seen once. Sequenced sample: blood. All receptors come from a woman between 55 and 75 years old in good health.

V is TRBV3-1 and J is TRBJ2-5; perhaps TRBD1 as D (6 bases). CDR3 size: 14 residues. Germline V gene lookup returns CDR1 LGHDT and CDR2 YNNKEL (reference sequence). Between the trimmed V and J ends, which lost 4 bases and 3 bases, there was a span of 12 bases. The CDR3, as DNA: TGTGCCAGCAGCCCTAATACAGGGAAAGAGACCCAGTACTTC. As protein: CASSPNTGKETQYF.

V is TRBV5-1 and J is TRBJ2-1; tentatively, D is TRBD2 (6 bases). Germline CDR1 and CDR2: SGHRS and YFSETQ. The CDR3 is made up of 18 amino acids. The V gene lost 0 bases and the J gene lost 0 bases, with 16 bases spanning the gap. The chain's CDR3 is CASSLGLGGKRSYNEQFF. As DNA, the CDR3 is TGCGCCAGCAGCTTGGGGCTCGGCGGGAAACGCTCCTACAATGAGCAGTTCTTC. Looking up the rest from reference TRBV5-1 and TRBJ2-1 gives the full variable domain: KAGVTQTPRYLIKTRGQQVTLSCSPISGHRSVSWYQQTPGQGLQFLFEYFSETQRNKGNFPGRFSGRQFSNSRSEMNVSTLELGDSALYLCASSLGLGGKRSYNEQFFGPGTRLTVL.

CDR3 residues: CASERGLAGAQGTQYF. For the CDR3, the DNA is TGCGCCAGCGAGAGGGGACTAGCGGGAGCCCAGGGTACGCAGTATTTT. The rearrangement joins TRBV4-1 to TRBJ2-3; TRBD2 agrees at 14 bases. The CDR3 contains 16 residues. Germline lookup yields CDR1 MGHRA and CDR2 YSYEKL. The J segment lost 8 bases and the V segment lost 8 bases, leaving 12 bases of the junction unmatched.

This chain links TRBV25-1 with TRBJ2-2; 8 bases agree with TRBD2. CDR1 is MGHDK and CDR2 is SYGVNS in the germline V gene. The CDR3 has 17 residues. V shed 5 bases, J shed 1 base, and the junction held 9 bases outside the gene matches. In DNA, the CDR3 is TGTGCCAGCAGTCCGAGGCGGGAGGCTCGGAACACCGGGGAGCTGTTTTTT. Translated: CASSPRREARNTGELFF.

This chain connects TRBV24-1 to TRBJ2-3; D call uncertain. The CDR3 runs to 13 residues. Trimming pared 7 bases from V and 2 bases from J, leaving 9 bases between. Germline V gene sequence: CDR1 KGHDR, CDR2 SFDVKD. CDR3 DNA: TGTGCCACCAGCGAGAGCTTCACAGATACGCAGTATTTT. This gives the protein CATSESFTDTQYF.

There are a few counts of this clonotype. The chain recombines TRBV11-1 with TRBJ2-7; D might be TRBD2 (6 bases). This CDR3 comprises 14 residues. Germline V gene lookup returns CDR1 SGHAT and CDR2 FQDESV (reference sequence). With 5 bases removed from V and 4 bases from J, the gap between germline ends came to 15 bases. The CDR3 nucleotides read TGTGCCAGCAGCCAACCGGGAGTCACATACGAGCAGTACTTC. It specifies CASSQPGVTYEQYF.

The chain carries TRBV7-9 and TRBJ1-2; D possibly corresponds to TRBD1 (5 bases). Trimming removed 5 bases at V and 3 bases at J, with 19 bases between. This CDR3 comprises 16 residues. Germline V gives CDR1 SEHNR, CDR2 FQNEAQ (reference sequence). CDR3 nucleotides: TGTGCCAGCAGCAATAGCGGGGGAGCGAAGGACTATGGCTACACCTTC. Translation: CASSNSGGAKDYGYTF. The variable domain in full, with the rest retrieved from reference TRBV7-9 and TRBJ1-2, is DTGVSQNPRHKITKRGQNVTFRCDPISEHNRLYWYRQTLGQGPEFLTYFQNEAQLEKSRLLSDRFSAERPKGSFSTLEIQRTEQGDSAMYLCASSNSGGAKDYGYTFGSGTRLTVV.

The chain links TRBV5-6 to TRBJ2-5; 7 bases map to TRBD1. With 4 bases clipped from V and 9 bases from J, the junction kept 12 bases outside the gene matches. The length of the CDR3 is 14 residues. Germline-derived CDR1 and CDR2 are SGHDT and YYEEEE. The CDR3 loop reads CASSQGGLLSPQYF. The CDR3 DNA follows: TGTGCCAGCAGCCAAGGGGGCCTCCTTTCTCCCCAGTACTTC.

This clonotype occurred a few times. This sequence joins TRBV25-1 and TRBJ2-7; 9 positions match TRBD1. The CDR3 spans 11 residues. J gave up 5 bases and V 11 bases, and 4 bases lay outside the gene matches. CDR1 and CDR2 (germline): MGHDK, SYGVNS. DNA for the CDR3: TGTGCCGGAGGGACAGGGAACGAGCAGTACTTC. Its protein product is CAGGTGNEQYF.